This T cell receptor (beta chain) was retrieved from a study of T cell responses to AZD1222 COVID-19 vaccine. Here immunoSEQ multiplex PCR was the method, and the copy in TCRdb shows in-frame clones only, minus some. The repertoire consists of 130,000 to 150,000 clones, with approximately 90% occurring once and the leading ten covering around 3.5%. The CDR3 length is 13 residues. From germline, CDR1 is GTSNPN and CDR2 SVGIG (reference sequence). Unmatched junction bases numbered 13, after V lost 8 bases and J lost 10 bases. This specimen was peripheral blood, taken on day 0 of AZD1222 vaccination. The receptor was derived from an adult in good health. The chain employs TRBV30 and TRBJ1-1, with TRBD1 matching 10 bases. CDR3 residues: CARGQGFGLGAFF. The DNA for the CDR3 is TGTGCCCGGGGACAGGGGTTTGGGTTGGGAGCTTTCTTT.